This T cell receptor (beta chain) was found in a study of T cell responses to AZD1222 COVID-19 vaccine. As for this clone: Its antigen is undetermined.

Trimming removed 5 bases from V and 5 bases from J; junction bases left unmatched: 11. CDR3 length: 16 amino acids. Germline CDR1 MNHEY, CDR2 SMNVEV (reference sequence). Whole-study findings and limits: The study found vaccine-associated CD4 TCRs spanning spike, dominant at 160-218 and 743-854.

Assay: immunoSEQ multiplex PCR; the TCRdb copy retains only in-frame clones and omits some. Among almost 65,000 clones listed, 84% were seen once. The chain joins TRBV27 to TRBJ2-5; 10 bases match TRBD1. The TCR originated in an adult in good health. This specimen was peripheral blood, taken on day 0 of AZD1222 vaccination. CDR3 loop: CASSPLGQGWFETQYF. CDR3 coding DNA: TGTGCCAGCAGTCCTCTGGGACAGGGGTGGTTTGAGACCCAGTACTTC.